This section outlines one T cell receptor (beta chain) sequence together with its context. Antigen: not known. This sequence may be a read error, since a much larger clone differs from it by one base. The sample belongs to a study of CD8 T cells in ankylosing spondylitis. Study-level results: Relatively scarce in peripheral blood, disease-linked clones were CD8+. There was a TCR beta motif, made of several highly homologous variants, that appeared characteristic of ankylosing spondylitis blood.

The CDR3 has 18 amino acids. Per the germline V gene, CDR1 is DFQATT and CDR2 is SNEGSKA (reference sequence). For TCR beta, libraries came from quantitative 5'-RACE with molecular barcodes. TCRdb reprocessed the 5' RACE reads with MiXCR, giving one entry per CDR3 protein. The table lists 250,000 to 400,000 distinct CDR3 sequences, about 9.9% of them singletons, with roughly a tenth in the top ten. Material: blood, either unsorted or a sorted T cell fraction (not recorded which). The gene calls are TRBV20-1 and TRBJ2-1, with 14 bases lining up with TRBD2. The clonotype was recovered from a female donor with ankylosing spondylitis or in good health (not recorded which). In nucleotides, the CDR3 is TGCAGCGACATCATCGGGACTAGCGGGAGAACAAGCAATAGTGAGCAGTTCTTC. Protein sequence: CSDIIGTSGRTSNSEQFF.